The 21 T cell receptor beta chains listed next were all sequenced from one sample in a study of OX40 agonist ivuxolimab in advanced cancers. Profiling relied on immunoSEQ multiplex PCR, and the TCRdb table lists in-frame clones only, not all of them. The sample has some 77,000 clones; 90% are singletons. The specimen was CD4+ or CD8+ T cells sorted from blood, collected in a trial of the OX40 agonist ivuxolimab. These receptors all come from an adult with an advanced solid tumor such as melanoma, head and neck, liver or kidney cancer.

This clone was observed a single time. The CDR3 loop reads CASSFGQQETQYF. In DNA form, the CDR3 reads TGTGCCAGCAGTTTCGGACAGCAAGAGACCCAGTACTTC. J is TRBJ2-5 and V is TRBV27; D perhaps matches TRBD1 (6 bases). From germline, CDR1 is MNHEY and CDR2 SMNVEV (reference sequence). Trimming cost V 3 bases and J 2 bases, with 7 bases left between them. This CDR3 spans 13 amino acids.

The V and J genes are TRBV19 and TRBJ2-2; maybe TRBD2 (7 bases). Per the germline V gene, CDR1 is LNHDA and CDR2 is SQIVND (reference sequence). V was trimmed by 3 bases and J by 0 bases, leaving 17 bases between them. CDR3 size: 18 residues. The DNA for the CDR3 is TGTGCCAGTAGTATGGGGGGGGCCAGCAGCGCGAACACCGGGGAGCTGTTTTTT. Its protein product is CASSMGGASSANTGELFF.

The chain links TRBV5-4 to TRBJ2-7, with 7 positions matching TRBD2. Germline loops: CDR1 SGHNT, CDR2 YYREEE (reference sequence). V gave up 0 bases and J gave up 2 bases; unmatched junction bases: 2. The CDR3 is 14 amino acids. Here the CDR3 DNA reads TGTGCCAGCAGCTTGGGGGAGGGGACCTACGAGCAGTACTTC. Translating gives CASSLGEGTYEQYF. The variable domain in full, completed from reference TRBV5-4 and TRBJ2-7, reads ETGVTQSPTHLIKTRGQQVTLRCSSQSGHNTVSWYQQALGQGPQFIFQYYREEENGRGNFPPRFSGLQFPNYSSELNVNALELDDSALYLCASSLGEGTYEQYFGPGTRLTVT.

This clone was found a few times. This CDR3 reads CAWSKGGRTEAFF. In DNA, the CDR3 is TGTGCCTGGAGTAAAGGTGGGAGGACTGAAGCTTTCTTT. The chain couples TRBV30 to TRBJ1-1; D gene uncertain. Germline V gene lookup returns CDR1 GTSNPN and CDR2 SVGIG (reference sequence). V was trimmed by 2 bases and J by 5 bases, leaving 12 bases between them. This CDR3 has 13 amino acids.

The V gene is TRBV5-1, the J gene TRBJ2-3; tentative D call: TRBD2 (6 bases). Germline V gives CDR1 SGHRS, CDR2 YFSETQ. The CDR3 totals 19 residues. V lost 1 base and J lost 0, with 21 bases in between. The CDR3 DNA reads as TGCGCCAGCAGCTTGAGGCCGGAAACGGGCGGGATTAGCACAGATACGCAGTATTTT. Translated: CASSLRPETGGISTDTQYF.

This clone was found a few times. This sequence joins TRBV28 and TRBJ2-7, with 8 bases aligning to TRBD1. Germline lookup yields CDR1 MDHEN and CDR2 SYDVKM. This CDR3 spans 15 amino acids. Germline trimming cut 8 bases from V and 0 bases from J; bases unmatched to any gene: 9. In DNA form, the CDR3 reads TGTGCCAGCTCGTCACCCAGGGGGCTCTCCTACGAGCAGTACTTC. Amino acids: CASSSPRGLSYEQYF.

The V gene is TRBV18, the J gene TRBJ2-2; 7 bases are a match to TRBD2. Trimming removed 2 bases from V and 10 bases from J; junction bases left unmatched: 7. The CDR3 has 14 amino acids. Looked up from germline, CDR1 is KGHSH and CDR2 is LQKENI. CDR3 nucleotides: TGTGCCAGCTCACCAAGCGCCAGCGGGGCGGAGCTGTTTTTT. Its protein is CASSPSASGAELFF.

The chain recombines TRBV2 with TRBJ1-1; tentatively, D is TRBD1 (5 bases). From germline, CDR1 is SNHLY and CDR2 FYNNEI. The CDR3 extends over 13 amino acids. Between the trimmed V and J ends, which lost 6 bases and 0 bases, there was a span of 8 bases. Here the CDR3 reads CASREQVNTEAFF. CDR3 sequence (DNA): TGTGCCAGCAGGGAACAGGTGAACACTGAAGCTTTCTTT.

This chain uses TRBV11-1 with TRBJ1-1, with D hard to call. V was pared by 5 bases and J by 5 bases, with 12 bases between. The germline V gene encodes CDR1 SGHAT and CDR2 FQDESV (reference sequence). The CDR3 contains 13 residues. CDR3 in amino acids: CASSTRRGTEAFF. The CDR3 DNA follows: TGTGCCAGCAGCACCCGGCGGGGAACTGAAGCTTTCTTT.

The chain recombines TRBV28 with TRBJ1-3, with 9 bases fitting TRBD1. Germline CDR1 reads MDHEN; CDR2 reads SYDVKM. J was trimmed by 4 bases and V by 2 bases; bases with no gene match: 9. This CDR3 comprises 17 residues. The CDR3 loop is CASSLMVGGTGGNTIYF. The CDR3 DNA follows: TGTGCCAGCAGTTTAATGGTCGGCGGGACAGGGGGAAACACCATATATTTT.

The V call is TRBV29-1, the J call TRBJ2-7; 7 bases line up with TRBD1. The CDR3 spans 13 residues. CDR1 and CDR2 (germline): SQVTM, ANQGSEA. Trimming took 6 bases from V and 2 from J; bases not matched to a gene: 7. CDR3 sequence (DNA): TGCAGCGTGCGTCAGGGGGACGCCTACGAGCAGTACTTC. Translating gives CSVRQGDAYEQYF.

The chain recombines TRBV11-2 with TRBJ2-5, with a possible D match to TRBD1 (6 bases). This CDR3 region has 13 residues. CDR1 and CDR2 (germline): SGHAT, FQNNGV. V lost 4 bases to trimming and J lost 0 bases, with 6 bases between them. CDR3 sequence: CASSWTDQETQYF. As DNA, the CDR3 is TGTGCCAGCAGCTGGACAGACCAAGAGACCCAGTACTTC. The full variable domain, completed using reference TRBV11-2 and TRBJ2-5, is EAGVAQSPRYKIIEKRQSVAFWCNPISGHATLYWYQQILGQGPKLLIQFQNNGVVDDSQLPKDRFSAERLKGVDSTLKIQPAKLEDSAVYLCASSWTDQETQYFGPGTRLLVL.

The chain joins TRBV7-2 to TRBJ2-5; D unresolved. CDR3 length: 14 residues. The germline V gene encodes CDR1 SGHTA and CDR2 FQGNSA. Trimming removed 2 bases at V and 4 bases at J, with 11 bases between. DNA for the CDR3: TGTGCCAGCAGCTTATCTCCAGGCTTAGAGACCCAGTACTTC. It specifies CASSLSPGLETQYF.

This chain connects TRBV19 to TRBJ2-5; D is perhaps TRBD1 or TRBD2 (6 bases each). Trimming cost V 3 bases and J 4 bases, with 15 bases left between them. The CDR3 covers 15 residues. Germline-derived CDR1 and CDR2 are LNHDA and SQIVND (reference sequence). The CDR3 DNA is TGTGCCAGTAGTATGGCGAGGGGGGCCGGAGAGACCCAGTACTTC. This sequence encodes CASSMARGAGETQYF.

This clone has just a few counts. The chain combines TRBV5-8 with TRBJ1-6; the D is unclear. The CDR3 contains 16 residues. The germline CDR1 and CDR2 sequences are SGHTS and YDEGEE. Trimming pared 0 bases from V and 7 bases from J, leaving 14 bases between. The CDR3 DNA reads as TGTGCCAGCAGCTTGGTACCCGTTCCGGGGAATTCACCCCTCCACTTT. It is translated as CASSLVPVPGNSPLHF.

CDR3 sequence (DNA): TGTGCCAGCAGTGAACAATTGGCAGGAGGAGCAGATACGCAGTATTTT. This gives the protein CASSEQLAGGADTQYF. The chain has TRBV6-1 and TRBJ2-3, with a possible D match to TRBD2 (5 bases). Trimming removed 2 bases at V and 4 bases at J, with 16 bases between. The CDR3 covers 16 residues. The germline gives CDR1 MNHNS, CDR2 SASEGT.

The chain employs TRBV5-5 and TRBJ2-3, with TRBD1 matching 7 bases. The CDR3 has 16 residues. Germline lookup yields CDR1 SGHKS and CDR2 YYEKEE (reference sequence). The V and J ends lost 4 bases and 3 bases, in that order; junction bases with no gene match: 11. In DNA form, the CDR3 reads TGTGCCAGCAGCCACGGCTGGCAGGGGGAAACAGATACGCAGTATTTT. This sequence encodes CASSHGWQGETDTQYF.

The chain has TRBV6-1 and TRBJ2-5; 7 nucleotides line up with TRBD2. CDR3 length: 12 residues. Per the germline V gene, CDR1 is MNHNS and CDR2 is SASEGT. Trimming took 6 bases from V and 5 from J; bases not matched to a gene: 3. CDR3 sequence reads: CASSGGGETQYF. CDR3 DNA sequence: TGTGCCAGCAGCGGCGGGGGTGAGACCCAGTACTTC.

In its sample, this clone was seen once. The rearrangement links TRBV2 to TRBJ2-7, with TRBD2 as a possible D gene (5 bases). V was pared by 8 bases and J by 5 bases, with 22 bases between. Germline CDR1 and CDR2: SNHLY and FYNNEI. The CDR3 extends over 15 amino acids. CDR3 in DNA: TGTGCCAGCTATGGTCGCATAGCGTCCCAACACGAGCAGTACTTC. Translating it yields CASYGRIASQHEQYF.

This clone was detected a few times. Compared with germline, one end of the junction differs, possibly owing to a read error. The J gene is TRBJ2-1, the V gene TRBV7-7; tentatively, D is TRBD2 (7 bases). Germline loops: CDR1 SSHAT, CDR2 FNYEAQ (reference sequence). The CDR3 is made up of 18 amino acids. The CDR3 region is CASSPQGGGRTIANEQFF. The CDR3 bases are TGTGCTAGCAGCCCCCAAGGGGGGGGCCGCACAATTGCCAATGAGCAGTTCTTC.

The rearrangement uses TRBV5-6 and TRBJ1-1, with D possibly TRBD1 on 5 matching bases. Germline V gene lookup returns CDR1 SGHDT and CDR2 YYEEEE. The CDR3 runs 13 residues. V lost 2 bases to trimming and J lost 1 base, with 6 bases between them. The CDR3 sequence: CASSFGGNTEAFF. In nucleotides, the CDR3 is TGTGCCAGCAGCTTCGGGGGGAACACTGAAGCTTTCTTT.